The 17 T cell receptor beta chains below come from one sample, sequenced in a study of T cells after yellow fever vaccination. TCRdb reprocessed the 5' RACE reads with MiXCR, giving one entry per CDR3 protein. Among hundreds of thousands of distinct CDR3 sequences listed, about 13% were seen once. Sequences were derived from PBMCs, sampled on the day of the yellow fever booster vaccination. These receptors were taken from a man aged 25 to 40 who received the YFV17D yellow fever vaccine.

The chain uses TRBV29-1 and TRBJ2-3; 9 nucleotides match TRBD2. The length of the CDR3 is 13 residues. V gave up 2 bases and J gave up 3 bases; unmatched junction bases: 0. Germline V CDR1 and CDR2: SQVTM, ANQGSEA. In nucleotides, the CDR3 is TGCAGCGTTGAACTAGCGGGAACAGATACGCAGTATTTT. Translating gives CSVELAGTDTQYF.

The CDR3 reads CASRQGLITEAFF. CDR3 bases: TGTGCCAGCAGGCAGGGGTTGATCACTGAAGCTTTCTTT. The chain carries TRBV6-2 or TRBV6-3 and TRBJ1-1; TRBD1 might be the D (6 bases). V was cut by 6 bases and J by 4 bases, with 12 bases left in between. The V gene's germline CDR1 is MNHEY and CDR2 SVGEGT. The CDR3 is 13 residues long.

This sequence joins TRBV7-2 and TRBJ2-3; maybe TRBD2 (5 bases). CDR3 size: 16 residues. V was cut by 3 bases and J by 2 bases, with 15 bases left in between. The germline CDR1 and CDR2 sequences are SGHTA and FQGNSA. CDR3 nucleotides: TGTGCCAGCAGCTTGGGCCTCGGGGTGACCACAGATACGCAGTATTTT. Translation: CASSLGLGVTTDTQYF.

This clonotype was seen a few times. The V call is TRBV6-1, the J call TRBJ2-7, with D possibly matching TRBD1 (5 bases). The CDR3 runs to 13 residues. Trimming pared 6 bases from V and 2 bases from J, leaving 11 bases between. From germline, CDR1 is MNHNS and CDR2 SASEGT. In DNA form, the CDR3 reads TGTGCCAGCAGCCCACAGGTTACCTACGAGCAGTACTTC. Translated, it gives CASSPQVTYEQYF.

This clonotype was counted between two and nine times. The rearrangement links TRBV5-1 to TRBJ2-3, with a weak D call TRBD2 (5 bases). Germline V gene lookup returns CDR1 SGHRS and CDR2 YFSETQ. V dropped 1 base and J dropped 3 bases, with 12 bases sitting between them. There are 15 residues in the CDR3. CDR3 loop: CASSLRERRTDTQYF. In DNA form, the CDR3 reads TGCGCCAGCAGCTTGAGGGAGAGGCGGACAGATACGCAGTATTTT. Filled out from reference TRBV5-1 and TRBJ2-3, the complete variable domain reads KAGVTQTPRYLIKTRGQQVTLSCSPISGHRSVSWYQQTPGQGLQFLFEYFSETQRNKGNFPGRFSGRQFSNSRSEMNVSTLELGDSALYLCASSLRERRTDTQYFGPGTRLTVL.

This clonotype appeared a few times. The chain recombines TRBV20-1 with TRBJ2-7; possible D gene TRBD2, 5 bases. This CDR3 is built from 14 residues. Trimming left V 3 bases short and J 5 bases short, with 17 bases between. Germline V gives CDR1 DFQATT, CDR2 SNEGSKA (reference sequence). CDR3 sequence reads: CSASPPGSIHEQYF. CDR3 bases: TGCAGTGCTAGCCCTCCGGGATCGATCCACGAGCAGTACTTC.

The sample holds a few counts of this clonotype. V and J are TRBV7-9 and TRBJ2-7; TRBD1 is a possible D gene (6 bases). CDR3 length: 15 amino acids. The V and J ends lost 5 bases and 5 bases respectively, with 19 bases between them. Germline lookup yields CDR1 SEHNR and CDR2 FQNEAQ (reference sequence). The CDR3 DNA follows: TGTGCCAGCAGCCCCCATCGAGGGGGAGTCAACGAGCAGTACTTC. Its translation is CASSPHRGGVNEQYF. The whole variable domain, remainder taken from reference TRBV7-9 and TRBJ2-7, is DTGVSQNPRHKITKRGQNVTFRCDPISEHNRLYWYRQTLGQGPEFLTYFQNEAQLEKSRLLSDRFSAERPKGSFSTLEIQRTEQGDSAMYLCASSPHRGGVNEQYFGPGTRLTVT.

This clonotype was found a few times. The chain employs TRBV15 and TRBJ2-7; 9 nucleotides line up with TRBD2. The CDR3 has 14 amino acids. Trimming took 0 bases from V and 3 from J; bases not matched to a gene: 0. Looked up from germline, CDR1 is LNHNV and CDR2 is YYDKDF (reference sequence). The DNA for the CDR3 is TGTGCCACCAGCAGAGAGCGGGAGGGCTACGAGCAGTACTTC. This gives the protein CATSREREGYEQYF.

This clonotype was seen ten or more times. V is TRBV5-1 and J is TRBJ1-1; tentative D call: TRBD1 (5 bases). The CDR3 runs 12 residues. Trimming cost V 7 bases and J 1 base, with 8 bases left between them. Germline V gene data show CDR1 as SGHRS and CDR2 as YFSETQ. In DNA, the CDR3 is TGCGCCAGCGGGGACCCGAACACTGAAGCTTTCTTT. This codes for CASGDPNTEAFF.

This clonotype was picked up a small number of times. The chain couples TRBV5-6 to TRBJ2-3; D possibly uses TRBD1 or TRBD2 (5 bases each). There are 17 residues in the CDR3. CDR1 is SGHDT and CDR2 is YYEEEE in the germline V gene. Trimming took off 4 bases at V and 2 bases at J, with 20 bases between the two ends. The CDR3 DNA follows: TGTGCCAGCAGCCTAGAGGGTACAGGCAGCCTCACAGATACGCAGTATTTT. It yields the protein CASSLEGTGSLTDTQYF.

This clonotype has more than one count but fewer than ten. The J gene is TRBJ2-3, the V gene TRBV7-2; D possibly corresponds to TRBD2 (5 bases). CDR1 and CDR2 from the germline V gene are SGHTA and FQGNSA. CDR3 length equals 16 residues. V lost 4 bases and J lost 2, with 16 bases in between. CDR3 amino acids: CASSWRVPGTTDTQYF. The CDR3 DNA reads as TGTGCCAGCAGCTGGCGGGTCCCGGGAACCACAGATACGCAGTATTTT.

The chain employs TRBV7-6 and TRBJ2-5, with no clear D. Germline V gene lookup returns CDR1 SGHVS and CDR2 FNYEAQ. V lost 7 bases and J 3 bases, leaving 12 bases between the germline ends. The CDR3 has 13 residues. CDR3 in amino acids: CASTQQPEETQYF. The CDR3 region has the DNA TGTGCCAGCACCCAACAACCAGAAGAGACCCAGTACTTC.

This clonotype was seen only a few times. CDR3 loop: CASRASGPGYTF. Here the CDR3 DNA reads TGTGCCAGCAGGGCGTCAGGGCCGGGCTACACCTTC. The V call is TRBV6-5, the J call TRBJ1-2, with a tentative D call TRBD1 (5 bases). Germline loops: CDR1 MNHEY, CDR2 SVGAGI. The CDR3 runs to 12 residues. Trimming cost V 6 bases and J 8 bases, with 13 bases left between them.

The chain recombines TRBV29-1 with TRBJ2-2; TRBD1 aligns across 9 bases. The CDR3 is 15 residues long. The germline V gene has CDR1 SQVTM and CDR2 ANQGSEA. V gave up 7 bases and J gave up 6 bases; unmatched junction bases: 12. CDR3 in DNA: TGCAGCGGCCGAGTGGGACAGGGACTTGCCGGGGAGCTGTTTTTT. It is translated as CSGRVGQGLAGELFF.

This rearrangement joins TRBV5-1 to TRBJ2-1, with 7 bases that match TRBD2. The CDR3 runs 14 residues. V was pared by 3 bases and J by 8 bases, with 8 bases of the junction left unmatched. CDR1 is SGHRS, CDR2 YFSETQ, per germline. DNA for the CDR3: TGCGCCAGCAGCTCAACTAGCGCCGAGGATGAGCAGTTCTTC. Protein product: CASSSTSAEDEQFF.

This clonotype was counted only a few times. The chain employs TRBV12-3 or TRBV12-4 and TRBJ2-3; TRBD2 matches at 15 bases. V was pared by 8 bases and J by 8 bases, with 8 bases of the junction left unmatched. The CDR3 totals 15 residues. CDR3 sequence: CASANPGLAGGTQYF. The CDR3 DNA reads TGTGCCAGCGCGAATCCGGGACTAGCGGGAGGTACGCAGTATTTT.

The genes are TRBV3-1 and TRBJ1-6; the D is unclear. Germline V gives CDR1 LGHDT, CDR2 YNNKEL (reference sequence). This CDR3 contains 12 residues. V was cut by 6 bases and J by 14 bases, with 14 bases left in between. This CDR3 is CASRDGSSTLHF. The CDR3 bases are TGTGCCAGCAGGGATGGCTCTAGCACCCTCCACTTT.